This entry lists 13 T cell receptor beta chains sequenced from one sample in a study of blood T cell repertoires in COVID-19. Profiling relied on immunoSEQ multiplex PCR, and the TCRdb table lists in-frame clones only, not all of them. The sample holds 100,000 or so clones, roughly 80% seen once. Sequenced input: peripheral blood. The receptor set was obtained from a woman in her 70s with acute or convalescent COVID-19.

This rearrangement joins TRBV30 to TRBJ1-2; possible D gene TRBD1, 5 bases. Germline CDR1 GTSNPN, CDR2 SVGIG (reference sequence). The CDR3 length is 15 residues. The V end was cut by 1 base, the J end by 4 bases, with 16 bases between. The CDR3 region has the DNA TGTGCCTGGAGTGCGACAGTCCGATTCTCCTATGGCTACACCTTC. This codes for CAWSATVRFSYGYTF.

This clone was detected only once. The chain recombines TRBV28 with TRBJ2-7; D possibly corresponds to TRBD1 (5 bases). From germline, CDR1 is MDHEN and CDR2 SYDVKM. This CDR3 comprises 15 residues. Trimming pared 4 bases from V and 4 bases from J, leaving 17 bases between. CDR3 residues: CASSSVRVLGYEQYF. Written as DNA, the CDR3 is TGTGCCAGCAGTTCGGTCAGGGTGTTAGGGTACGAGCAGTACTTC.

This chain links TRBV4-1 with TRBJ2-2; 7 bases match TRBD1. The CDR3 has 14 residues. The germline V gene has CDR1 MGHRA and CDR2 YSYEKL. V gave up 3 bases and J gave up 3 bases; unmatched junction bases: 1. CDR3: CASSQGTDTGELFF. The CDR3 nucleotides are TGCGCCAGCAGCCAGGGGACAGACACCGGGGAGCTGTTTTTT.

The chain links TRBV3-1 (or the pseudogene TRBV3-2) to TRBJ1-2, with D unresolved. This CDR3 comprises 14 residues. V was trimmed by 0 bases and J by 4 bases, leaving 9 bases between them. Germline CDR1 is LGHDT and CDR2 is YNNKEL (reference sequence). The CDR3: CASSQDAAGYGYTF. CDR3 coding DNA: TGTGCCAGCAGCCAAGATGCGGCGGGCTATGGCTACACCTTC.

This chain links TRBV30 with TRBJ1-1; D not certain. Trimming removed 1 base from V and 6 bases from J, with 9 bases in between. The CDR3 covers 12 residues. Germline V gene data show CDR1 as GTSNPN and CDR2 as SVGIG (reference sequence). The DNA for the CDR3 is TGTGCCTGGAGTGCCACGGTCCCTGAAGCTTTCTTT. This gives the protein CAWSATVPEAFF.

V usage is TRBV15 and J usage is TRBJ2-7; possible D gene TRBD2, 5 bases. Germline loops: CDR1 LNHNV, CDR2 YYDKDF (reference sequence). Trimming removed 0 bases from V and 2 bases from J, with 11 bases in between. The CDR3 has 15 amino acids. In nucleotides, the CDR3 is TGTGCCACCAGCAGAGATCGAGGGCAGCCCTACGAGCAGTACTTC. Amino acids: CATSRDRGQPYEQYF.

In DNA, the CDR3 is TGCAGCGTGCGCGGGGGGGAAGAGACCCAGTACTTC. Its protein product is CSVRGGEETQYF. The V and J genes are TRBV29-1 and TRBJ2-5; 9 nucleotides line up with TRBD2. Germline V gene data show CDR1 as SQVTM and CDR2 as ANQGSEA. This CDR3 is built from 12 residues. The junction had 2 bases not matched to a gene; V was cut back by 6 bases and J by 3 bases.

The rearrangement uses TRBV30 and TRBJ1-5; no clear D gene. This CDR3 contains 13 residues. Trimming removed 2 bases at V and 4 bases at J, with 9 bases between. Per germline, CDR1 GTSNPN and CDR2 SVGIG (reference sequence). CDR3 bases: TGTGCCTGGAGTCTCGGGGAAAATCAGCCCCAGCATTTT. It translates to CAWSLGENQPQHF.

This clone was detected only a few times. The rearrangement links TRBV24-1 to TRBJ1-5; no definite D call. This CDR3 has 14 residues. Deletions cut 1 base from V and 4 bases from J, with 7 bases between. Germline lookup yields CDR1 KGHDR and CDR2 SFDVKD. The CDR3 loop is CATSDFSENQPQHF. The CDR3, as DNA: TGTGCCACCAGTGATTTCTCAGAAAATCAGCCCCAGCATTTT.

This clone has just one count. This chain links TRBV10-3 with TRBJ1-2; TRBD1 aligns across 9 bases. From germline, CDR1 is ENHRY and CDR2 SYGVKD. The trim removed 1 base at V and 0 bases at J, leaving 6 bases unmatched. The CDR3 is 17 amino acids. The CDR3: CAISEWTGAPANYGYTF. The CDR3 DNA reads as TGTGCCATCAGTGAGTGGACAGGGGCCCCAGCTAACTATGGCTACACCTTC.

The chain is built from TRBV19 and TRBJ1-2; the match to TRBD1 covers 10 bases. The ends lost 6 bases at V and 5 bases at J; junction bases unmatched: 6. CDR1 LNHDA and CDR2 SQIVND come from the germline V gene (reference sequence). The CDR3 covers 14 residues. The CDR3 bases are TGTGCCAGTAGCGCCGGGACAGGGGTTTATGGCTACACCTTC. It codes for CASSAGTGVYGYTF.

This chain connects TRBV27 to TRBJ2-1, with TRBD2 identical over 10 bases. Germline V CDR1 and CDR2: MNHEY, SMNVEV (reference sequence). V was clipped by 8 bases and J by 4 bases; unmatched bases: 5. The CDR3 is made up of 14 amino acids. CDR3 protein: CASAGTSAYNEQFF. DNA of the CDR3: TGTGCCAGCGCCGGGACTAGCGCGTACAATGAGCAGTTCTTC.

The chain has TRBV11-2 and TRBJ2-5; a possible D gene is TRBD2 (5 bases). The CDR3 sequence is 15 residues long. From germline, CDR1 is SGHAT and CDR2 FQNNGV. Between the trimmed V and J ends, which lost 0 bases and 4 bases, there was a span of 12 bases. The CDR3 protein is CASSLDWASTETQYF. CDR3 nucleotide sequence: TGTGCCAGCAGCTTAGATTGGGCTAGCACAGAGACCCAGTACTTC.